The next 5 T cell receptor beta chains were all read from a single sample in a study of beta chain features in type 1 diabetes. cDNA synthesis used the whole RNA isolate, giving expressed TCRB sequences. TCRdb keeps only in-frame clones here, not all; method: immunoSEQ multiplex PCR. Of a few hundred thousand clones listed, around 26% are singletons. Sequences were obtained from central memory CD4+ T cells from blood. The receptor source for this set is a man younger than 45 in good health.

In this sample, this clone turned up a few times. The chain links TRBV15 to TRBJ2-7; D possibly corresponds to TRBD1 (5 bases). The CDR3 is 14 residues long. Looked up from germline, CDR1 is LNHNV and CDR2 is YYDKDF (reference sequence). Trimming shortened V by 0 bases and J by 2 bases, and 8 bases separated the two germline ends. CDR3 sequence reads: CATSREQGPYEQYF. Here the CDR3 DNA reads TGTGCCACCAGCAGAGAGCAGGGCCCCTACGAGCAGTACTTC.

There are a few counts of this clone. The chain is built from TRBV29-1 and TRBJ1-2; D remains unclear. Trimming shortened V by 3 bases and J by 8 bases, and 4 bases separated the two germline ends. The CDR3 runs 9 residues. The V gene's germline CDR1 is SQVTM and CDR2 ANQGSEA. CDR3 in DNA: TGCAGCGTTGATAACGGCTACACCTTC. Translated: CSVDNGYTF.

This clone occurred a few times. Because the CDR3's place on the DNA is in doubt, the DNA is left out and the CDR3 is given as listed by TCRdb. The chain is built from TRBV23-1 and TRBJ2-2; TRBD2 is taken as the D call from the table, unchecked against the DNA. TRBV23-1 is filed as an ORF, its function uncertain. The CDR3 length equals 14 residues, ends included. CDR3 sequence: CAILLCPTPGSCFF.

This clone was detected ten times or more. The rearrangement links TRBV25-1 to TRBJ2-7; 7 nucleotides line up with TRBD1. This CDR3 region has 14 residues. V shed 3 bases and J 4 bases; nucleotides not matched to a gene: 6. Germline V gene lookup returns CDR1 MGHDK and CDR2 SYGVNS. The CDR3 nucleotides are TGTGCCAGCAGTGATTCAGGGGGTAGGTACGAGCAGTACTTC. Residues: CASSDSGGRYEQYF.

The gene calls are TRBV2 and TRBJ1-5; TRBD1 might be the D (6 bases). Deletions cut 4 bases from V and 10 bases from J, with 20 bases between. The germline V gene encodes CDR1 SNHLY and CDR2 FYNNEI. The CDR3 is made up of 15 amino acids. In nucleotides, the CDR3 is TGTGCCAGCAGTGCGGACAGCGGCACTGGGGCACCCCAGCATTTT. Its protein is CASSADSGTGAPQHF.